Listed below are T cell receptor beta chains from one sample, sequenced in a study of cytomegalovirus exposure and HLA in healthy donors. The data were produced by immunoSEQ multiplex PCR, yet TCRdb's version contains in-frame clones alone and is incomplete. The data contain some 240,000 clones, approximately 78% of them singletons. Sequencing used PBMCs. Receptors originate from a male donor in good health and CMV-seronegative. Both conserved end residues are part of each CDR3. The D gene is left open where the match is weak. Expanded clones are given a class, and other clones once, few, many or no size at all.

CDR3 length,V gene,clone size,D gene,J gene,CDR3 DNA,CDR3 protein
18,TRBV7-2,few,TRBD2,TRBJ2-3,TGTGCCAGCAGCTCTCCCGGGGGTAGCGGGAAGAGCACAGATACGCAGTATTTT,CASSSPGGSGKSTDTQYF
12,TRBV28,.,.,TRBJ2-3,TGTGCCAGCTGTGCGGGCACAGATACGCAGTATTTT,CASCAGTDTQYF
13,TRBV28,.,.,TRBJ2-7,TGTGCCAGCACGTTGGGCATCGGTTACGAGCAGTACTTC,CASTLGIGYEQYF
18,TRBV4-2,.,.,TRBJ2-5,TGTGCCAGCAGCCAAGATATTTGTACGGGGAGATGCCAAGAGACCCAGTACTTC,CASSQDICTGRCQETQYF
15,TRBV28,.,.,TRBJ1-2,TGTGCCAGCAGTTTCAGAGGAACCACTAACTATGGCTACACCTTC,CASSFRGTTNYGYTF
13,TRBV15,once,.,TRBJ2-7,TGTGCCACCAGCGCAGGGATTCAATACGAGCAGTACTTC,CATSAGIQYEQYF
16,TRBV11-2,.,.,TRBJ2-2,TGTGCCAGCAGCTTATCCCACGCGGATCTCTTCGGGGAGCTGTTTTTT,CASSLSHADLFGELFF
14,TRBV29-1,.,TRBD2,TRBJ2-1,TGCAGCGTCGCCGGGACTAGCGGGGGGAATGAGCAGTTCTTC,CSVAGTSGGNEQFF
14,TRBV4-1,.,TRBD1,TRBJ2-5,TGCGCCAGCAGCCAAGAGGGGACAGGGGCGACCCAGTACTTC,CASSQEGTGATQYF
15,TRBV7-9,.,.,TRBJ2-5,TGTGCCAGCAGCCCCTATTGGGGGGAAGGAGAGACCCAGTACTTC,CASSPYWGEGETQYF
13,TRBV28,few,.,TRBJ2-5,TGTGCCAGCAAGCAGGGGGGCCGTGAGACCCAGTACTTC,CASKQGGRETQYF
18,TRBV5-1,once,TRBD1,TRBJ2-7,TGCGCCAGCAGCTTGTTCGGGCTCTCGGGACAGGACTCCTACGAGCAGTACTTC,CASSLFGLSGQDSYEQYF
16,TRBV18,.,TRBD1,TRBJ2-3,TGTGCCAGCTCACCGGGACAGGGTCACGACACAGATACGCAGTATTTT,CASSPGQGHDTDTQYF
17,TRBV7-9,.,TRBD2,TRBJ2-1,TGTTCCAGCAGCTTAGACGGACTAGCGGGAGGGCCCTATGAGCAGTTCTTC,CSSSLDGLAGGPYEQFF
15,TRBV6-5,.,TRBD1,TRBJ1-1,TGTGCCAGCAGTTTCGCAATGGGACAGGGAACTGAAGCTTTCTTT,CASSFAMGQGTEAFF
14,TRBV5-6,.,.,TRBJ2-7,TGTGCCAGCAGCTTGGTACTGTCATCCTACGAGCAGTACTTC,CASSLVLSSYEQYF
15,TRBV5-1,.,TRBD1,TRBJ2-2,TGCGCCAGCAGCCCCGGACAGGGGAACACCGGGGAGCTGTTTTTT,CASSPGQGNTGELFF
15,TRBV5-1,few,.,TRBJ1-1,TGCGCCAGCAGCTTGGGGATCGGGACAAACACTGAAGCTTTCTTT,CASSLGIGTNTEAFF
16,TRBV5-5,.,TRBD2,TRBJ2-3,TGTGCCAGCAGCCCTCCGACTAGCGGGTGGACGGATACGCAGTATTTT,CASSPPTSGWTDTQYF
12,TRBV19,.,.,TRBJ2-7,TGTGCCAGTAGGGGCAGGGGCTACGAGCAGTACTTC,CASRGRGYEQYF
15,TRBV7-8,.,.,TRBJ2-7,TGTGCCAGCAGCTTAGCGAGGGCCAGGGGCGGGGAGCAGTACTTC,CASSLARARGGEQYF
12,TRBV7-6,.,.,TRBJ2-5,TGTGCCAGCGGGGCGGATACAGAGACCCAGTACTTC,CASGADTETQYF
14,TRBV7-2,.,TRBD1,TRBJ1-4,TGTGCCAGCAGCCGGGACAGGGGAGATGAAAAACTGTTTTTT,CASSRDRGDEKLFF
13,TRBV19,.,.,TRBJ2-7,TGTGCCAGTAGTTCCGGGAGTGACTACGAGCAGTACTTC,CASSSGSDYEQYF
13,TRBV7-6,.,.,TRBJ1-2,TGTGCCAGCAGCTTAGTGCCGGGGGTGGGCTACACCTTC,CASSLVPGVGYTF
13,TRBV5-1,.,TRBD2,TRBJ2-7,TGCGCCAGCAGCCGGGGGGGAGCCTACGAGCAGTACTTC,CASSRGGAYEQYF
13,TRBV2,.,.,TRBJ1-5,TGTGCCAGCATGGGGCCCTCCAATCAGCCCCAGCATTTT,CASMGPSNQPQHF
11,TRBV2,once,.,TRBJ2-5,TGTGCCAGCAGTGAAGAGAAACGAACAGACTTC,CASSEEKRTDF
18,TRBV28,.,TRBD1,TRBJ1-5,TGTGCCAGCAGTCCCCGACAGGGTTCCTCTTTTTTTAATCAGCCCCAGCATTTT,CASSPRQGSSFFNQPQHF
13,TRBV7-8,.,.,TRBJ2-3,TGTGCCAGCATGAGGGCCCAGACAGATACGCAGTATTTT,CASMRAQTDTQYF
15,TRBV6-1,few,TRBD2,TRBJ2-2,TGTGCCAGCAGTGGACTAGCGGGAGACACCGGGGAGCTGTTTTTT,CASSGLAGDTGELFF
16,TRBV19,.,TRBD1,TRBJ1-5,TGTGCCAGTAGCACCTCGGGACAGGGTAGCAATCAGCCCCAGCATTTT,CASSTSGQGSNQPQHF
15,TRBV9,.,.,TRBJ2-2,TGTGCCAGCAGCCTAGAGACAGGTTACACCGGGGAGCTGTTTTTT,CASSLETGYTGELFF
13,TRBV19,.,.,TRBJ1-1,TGTGCCAGTAGGGACACAGGGAACACTGAAGCTTTCTTT,CASRDTGNTEAFF
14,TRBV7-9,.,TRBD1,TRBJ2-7,TGTGCCAGCAGCCCGTGGGACAGGGTATACGAGCAGTACTTC,CASSPWDRVYEQYF
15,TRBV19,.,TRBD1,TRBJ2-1,TGTGCCAGTAGTGAGAAGCAGGGGGTCAACAATGAGCAGTTCTTC,CASSEKQGVNNEQFF
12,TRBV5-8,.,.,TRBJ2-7,TGTGCCAGCAGCCCCGGACGGGGCGAGCAGTACTTC,CASSPGRGEQYF
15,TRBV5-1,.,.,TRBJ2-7,TGCGCCAGCAGCTTCGCTAGCGACCTGGCGTACGAGCAGTACTTC,CASSFASDLAYEQYF
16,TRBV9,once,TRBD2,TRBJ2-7,TGTGCCAGCAGCCCCAGACATAGCGGGAGCCAGGACGAGCAGTACTTC,CASSPRHSGSQDEQYF
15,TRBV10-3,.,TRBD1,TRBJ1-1,TGTGCCATCAGTGACCTCTCGGACAGGGGGGCCGAAGCTTTCTTT,CAISDLSDRGAEAFF
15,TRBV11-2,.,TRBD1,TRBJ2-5,TGTGCCAGCAGCTTCGCACCGACAGGGGTAGAGACCCAGTACTTC,CASSFAPTGVETQYF
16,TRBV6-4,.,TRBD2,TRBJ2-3,TGTGCCAGCAGTGAAGGACTAGCGGGGAGCACAGATACGCAGTATTTT,CASSEGLAGSTDTQYF
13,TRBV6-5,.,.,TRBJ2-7,TGTGCCAGCAGTGAACAGGGATCCTACGAGCAGTACTTC,CASSEQGSYEQYF
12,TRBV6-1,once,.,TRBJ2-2,TGTGCCAGCAGGGAGGTGCCCGGGGAGCTGTTTTTT,CASREVPGELFF
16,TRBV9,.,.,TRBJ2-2,TGTGCCAGCAGCGTCAGGGAGGTCCGAAGCACCGGGGAGCTGTTTTTT,CASSVREVRSTGELFF
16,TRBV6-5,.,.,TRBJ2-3,TGTGCCAGCAGTTGGTCCGGCGCCAGCGGCACAGATACGCAGTATTTT,CASSWSGASGTDTQYF
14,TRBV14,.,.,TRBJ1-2,TGTGCCAGCAGCCATGATCTACCGGGACAACCCTACACCTTC,CASSHDLPGQPYTF
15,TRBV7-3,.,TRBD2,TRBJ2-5,TGTGCCAGCAGCTTCGAAGCGGGAGGGCTAGAGACCCAGTACTTC,CASSFEAGGLETQYF
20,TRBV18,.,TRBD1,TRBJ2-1,TGTGCCAGCTCACCACAAAGGTGGGGACAGTTAACCCAGAAAAACAATGAGCAGTTCTTC,CASSPQRWGQLTQKNNEQFF